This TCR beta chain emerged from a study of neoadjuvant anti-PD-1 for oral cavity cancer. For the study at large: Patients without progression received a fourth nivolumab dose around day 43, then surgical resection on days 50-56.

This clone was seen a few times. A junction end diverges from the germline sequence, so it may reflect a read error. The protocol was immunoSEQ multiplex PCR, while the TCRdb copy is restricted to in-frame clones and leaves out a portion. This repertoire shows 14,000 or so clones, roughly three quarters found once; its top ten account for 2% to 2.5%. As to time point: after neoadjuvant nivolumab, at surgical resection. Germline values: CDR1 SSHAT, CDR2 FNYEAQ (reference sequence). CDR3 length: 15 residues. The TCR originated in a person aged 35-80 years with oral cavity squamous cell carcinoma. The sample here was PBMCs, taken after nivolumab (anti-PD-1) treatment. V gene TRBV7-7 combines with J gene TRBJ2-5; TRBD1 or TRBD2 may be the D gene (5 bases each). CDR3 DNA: TGTGCTAGCAGCTCAGGGAGAGTATTTCAAGAGACCCAGTACTTC. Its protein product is CASSSGRVFQETQYF.